These 16 T cell receptor beta chains were sequenced from one sample in a study of response to subunit inactivated influenza vaccine. TCRdb ran MiXCR on the RT-PCR reads and lists one entry per CDR3 protein. This table holds fewer than 750,000 distinct CDR3 sequences, roughly 15% found once. The specimen comprised PBMCs from blood, sampled approximately 12 days after vaccination. These receptors all stem from a man aged 45 to 65 who received an inactivated influenza vaccine.

This clonotype came up a few times. The rearrangement uses TRBV3-1 and TRBJ2-7, with 11 bases identical to TRBD2. V dropped 3 bases and J dropped 2; count of bases not matched to a gene: 3. The CDR3 spans 15 residues. Germline V gene sequence: CDR1 LGHDT, CDR2 YNNKEL (reference sequence). The CDR3 DNA sequence: TGTGCCAGCAGCCATGGGACTAGCGGAGCCTACGAGCAGTACTTC. Protein product: CASSHGTSGAYEQYF.

The rearrangement links TRBV29-1 to TRBJ2-5; D might be TRBD1 (5 bases). V was cut by 3 bases and J by 2 bases, with 10 bases left in between. The CDR3 is 13 amino acids. Germline lookup yields CDR1 SQVTM and CDR2 ANQGSEA. The CDR3 DNA is TGCAGCGTTGATGTGGGGCGTCAAGAGACCCAGTACTTC. Encoded protein: CSVDVGRQETQYF.

This clonotype was seen more than once but under ten times. This chain connects TRBV12-3 or TRBV12-4 to TRBJ2-1; 8 nucleotides align to TRBD2. V dropped 0 bases and J dropped 12; count of bases not matched to a gene: 4. The CDR3 spans 13 residues. DNA for the CDR3: TGTGCCAGCAGTTTAGCGCGGGGGGCTGGGCAGTTCTTC. Its translation: CASSLARGAGQFF.

This clonotype came up a few times. This CDR3 is CASSLAGASTEAFF. The CDR3 coding sequence is TGCGCCAGCAGCTTGGCAGGGGCTAGCACTGAAGCTTTCTTT. The J gene is TRBJ1-1, the V gene TRBV5-1, with D perhaps matching TRBD1 (6 bases). Trimming pared 0 bases from V and 4 bases from J, leaving 10 bases between. Germline loops: CDR1 SGHRS, CDR2 YFSETQ. This CDR3 has 14 residues.

This clonotype was counted a few times. The chain has TRBV11-1 and TRBJ2-2; D call uncertain. This CDR3 region has 19 residues. Germline V gene data show CDR1 as SGHAT and CDR2 as FQDESV (reference sequence). The ends were cut back, 6 bases at V and 3 bases at J, with 26 bases in the middle. CDR3 sequence: CASRPHPGPGSVDTGELFF. The DNA of the CDR3 is TGTGCCAGCAGGCCCCACCCTGGCCCCGGCAGTGTGGACACCGGGGAGCTGTTTTTT. The full variable domain, with the rest looked up from reference TRBV11-1 and TRBJ2-2, is EAEVAQSPRYKITEKSQAVAFWCDPISGHATLYWYRQILGQGPELLVQFQDESVVDDSQLPKDRFSAERLKGVDSTLKIQPAELGDSAMYLCASRPHPGPGSVDTGELFFGEGSRLTVL.

The chain links TRBV5-1 to TRBJ1-3; 8 bases align to TRBD1. Germline CDR1 and CDR2: SGHRS and YFSETQ. V was clipped by 4 bases and J by 9 bases; unmatched bases: 12. CDR3 length: 15 amino acids. CDR3 sequence (DNA): TGCGCCAGCAGCAGACTTCCCGGGACAGGCGTCACCATATATTTT. Its translation: CASSRLPGTGVTIYF.

This clonotype came up a few times. The chain uses TRBV6-2 or TRBV6-3 and TRBJ2-2; maybe TRBD2 (6 bases). Germline V gene sequence: CDR1 MNHEY, CDR2 SVGEGT. The ends were cut back, 0 bases at V and 7 bases at J, with 12 bases in the middle. The CDR3 runs 15 residues. CDR3 bases: TGTGCCAGCAGTTACTCAGGAGGGCGAGGCGGGGAGCTGTTTTTT. Protein sequence: CASSYSGGRGGELFF.

This clonotype was recorded at least ten times. The V and J genes are TRBV28 and TRBJ1-5; D not resolved. Between the trimmed V and J ends, which lost 0 bases and 11 bases, there was a span of 11 bases. Germline V gives CDR1 MDHEN, CDR2 SYDVKM. CDR3 length: 13 residues. The CDR3, as DNA: TGTGCCAGCAGTTTATGGGGTAGAGAGACCCAGCATTTT. It encodes CASSLWGRETQHF.

This clonotype appeared a few times. The chain recombines TRBV9 with TRBJ2-3; D is perhaps TRBD2 (5 bases). V dropped 0 bases and J dropped 2 bases, with 10 bases sitting between them. Germline CDR1 is SGDLS and CDR2 is YYNGEE. This CDR3 comprises 15 residues. The CDR3, as DNA: TGTGCCAGCAGCGTAGAGGGAGAGACCACAGATACGCAGTATTTT. Protein: CASSVEGETTDTQYF.

This clonotype was found many times. This sequence joins TRBV5-1 and TRBJ2-5; D unclear. Germline V gene sequence: CDR1 SGHRS, CDR2 YFSETQ. The CDR3 loop spans 15 amino acids. Trimming took off 0 bases at V and 0 bases at J, with 9 bases between the two ends. CDR3 sequence (DNA): TGCGCCAGCAGCTTGGATGGCTACAACCAAGAGACCCAGTACTTC. It yields the protein CASSLDGYNQETQYF.

V usage is TRBV7-8 and J usage is TRBJ2-2; 7 bases agree with TRBD2. The germline V gene has CDR1 SGHVS and CDR2 FQNEAQ. J lost 4 bases, V lost 0 bases, and 8 bases had no gene match. The CDR3 extends over 17 amino acids. The CDR3: CASSLASAGRATGELFF. CDR3 DNA: TGTGCCAGCAGCTTAGCGTCAGCAGGGAGGGCCACCGGGGAGCTGTTTTTT.

This clonotype occurred a few times. The V and J genes are TRBV4-2 and TRBJ2-7, with D hard to call. Per the germline V gene, CDR1 is LGHNA and CDR2 is YNFKEQ. CDR3 length: 14 amino acids. With 0 bases removed from V and 3 bases from J, the gap between germline ends came to 9 bases. The CDR3 region has the DNA TGTGCCAGCAGCCAAGATATTTCGGGCTACGAGCAGTACTTC. Translated, it gives CASSQDISGYEQYF.

The table lists this clonotype with a count of one. The chain uses TRBV5-6 and TRBJ2-7; D assignment may be TRBD1 or TRBD2 (5 bases each). Germline loops: CDR1 SGHDT, CDR2 YYEEEE. Trimming shortened V by 2 bases and J by 2 bases, and 14 bases separated the two germline ends. The CDR3 extends over 15 amino acids. CDR3 sequence: CASSFSGTGAYEQYF. CDR3 coding DNA: TGTGCCAGCAGCTTCTCCGGGACGGGCGCCTACGAGCAGTACTTC.

The gene calls are TRBV4-1 and TRBJ1-4; 9 bases line up with TRBD1. V lost 5 bases to trimming and J lost 9 bases; unmatched junction nucleotides: 13. The CDR3 extends over 16 amino acids. Germline loops: CDR1 MGHRA, CDR2 YSYEKL. CDR3 residues: CASSLRPGQGFQKLFF. In DNA, the CDR3 is TGCGCCAGCAGCTTACGACCGGGACAGGGTTTTCAAAAACTGTTTTTT.

In this sample, this clonotype turned up many times. This CDR3 is CAIRRLADDNEQFF. As DNA, the CDR3 is TGTGCCATCCGTCGACTAGCAGACGACAATGAGCAGTTCTTC. V and J are TRBV10-3 and TRBJ2-1; TRBD2 matches at 7 bases. Germline V lookup: CDR1 ENHRY, CDR2 SYGVKD. This CDR3 is built from 14 residues. Losses at the gene ends were 8 bases for V and 5 bases for J; bases not matched to a gene: 9.

J is TRBJ2-6 and V is TRBV7-9; possibly TRBD2 for D (5 bases). The CDR3 has 15 amino acids. Trimming left V 7 bases short and J 0 bases short, with 10 bases between. The V gene's germline CDR1 is SEHNR and CDR2 FQNEAQ (reference sequence). The CDR3 is CASTAGLSGANVLTF. For the CDR3, the DNA is TGTGCCAGCACTGCAGGACTCTCTGGGGCCAACGTCCTGACTTTC.